This T cell receptor beta chain was sequenced during a study of blood T cell repertoires in COVID-19. Background on the study: Spain, Italy and the United States supplied samples that represented acute and convalescent COVID-19. T cells, B-cell-depleted T cells, or PBMCs provided the cDNA or gDNA that served as material.

The CDR3 sequence is 15 residues long. CDR1 is KGHSH, CDR2 LQKENI, per germline. With V trimmed by 3 bases and J by 4 bases, 4 bases remained unmatched. Methods used by the authors: The authors estimated nucleated cell counts from reference gene primer amplification. The data were produced by immunoSEQ multiplex PCR, yet TCRdb's version contains in-frame clones alone and is incomplete. That table gives V, J and clone size, and the DNA gave D and trimming. The sample has some 85,000 clones; more than 60% are singletons. The sequencing input was peripheral blood. The chain carries TRBV18 and TRBJ2-3; 10 bases agree with TRBD1. This clonotype originated in a human donor in a cohort sampled during active COVID-19. The CDR3 DNA reads TGTGCCAGCTCACCGGGGACAGGGGCGGCAGATACGCAGTATTTT. This encodes CASSPGTGAADTQYF.